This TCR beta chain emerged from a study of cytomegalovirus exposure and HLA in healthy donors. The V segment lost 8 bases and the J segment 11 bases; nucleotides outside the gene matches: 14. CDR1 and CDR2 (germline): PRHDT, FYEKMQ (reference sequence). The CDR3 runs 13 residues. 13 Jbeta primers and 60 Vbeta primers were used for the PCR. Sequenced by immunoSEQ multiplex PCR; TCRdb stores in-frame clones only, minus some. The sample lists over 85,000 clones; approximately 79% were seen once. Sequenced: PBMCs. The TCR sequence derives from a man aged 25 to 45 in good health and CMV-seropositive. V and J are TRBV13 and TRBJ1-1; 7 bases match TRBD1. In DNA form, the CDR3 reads TGTGCCAGCCGCCGACTCCCAGGGGGATACGCTTTCTTT. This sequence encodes CASRRLPGGYAFF.